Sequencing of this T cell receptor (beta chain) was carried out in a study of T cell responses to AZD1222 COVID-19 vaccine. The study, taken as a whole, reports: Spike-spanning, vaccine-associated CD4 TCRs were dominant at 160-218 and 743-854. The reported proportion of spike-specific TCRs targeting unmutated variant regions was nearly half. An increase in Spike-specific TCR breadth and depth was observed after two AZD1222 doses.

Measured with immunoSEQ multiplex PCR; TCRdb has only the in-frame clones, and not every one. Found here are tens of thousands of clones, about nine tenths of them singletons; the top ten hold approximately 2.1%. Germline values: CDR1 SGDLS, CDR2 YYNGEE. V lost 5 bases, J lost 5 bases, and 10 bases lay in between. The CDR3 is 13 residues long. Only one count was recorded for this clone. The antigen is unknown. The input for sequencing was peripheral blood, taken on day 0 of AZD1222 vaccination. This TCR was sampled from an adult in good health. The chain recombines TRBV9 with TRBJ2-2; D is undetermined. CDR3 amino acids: CASRGEGTGELFF. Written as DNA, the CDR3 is TGTGCCAGCAGGGGCGAAGGGACCGGGGAGCTGTTTTTT.